Below, 25 T cell receptor beta chains from the same sample are listed, as sequenced in a study of beta chain features in type 1 diabetes. The investigators reverse transcribed all of the isolated RNA, so they sequenced expressed TCRB transcripts. TCRdb's table, derived via immunoSEQ multiplex PCR, lists solely in-frame clones and lacks some. The repertoire holds 150,000 to 200,000 clones, around 9.7% seen once, with roughly 0.72% in the top ten. Their antigen targets remain unknown. Notes on the study in general: Moderately but significantly shorter TCRB CDR3s were found in Type 1 diabetes patients in all four CD4+ subsets.

Sequenced sample: central memory CD4+ T cells from blood. The receptors were sampled from a woman in her 30s with type 1 diabetes.

The chain combines TRBV14 with TRBJ2-5, with D possibly TRBD2 on 6 matching bases. The germline V gene encodes CDR1 SGHDN and CDR2 FVKESK. V was trimmed by 2 bases and J by 7 bases, leaving 20 bases between them. This CDR3 is 16 amino acids long. DNA for the CDR3: TGTGCCAGCAGCCAAACCGGGACTGCGGTTTTGGGGACCCAGTACTTC. Translation: CASSQTGTAVLGTQYF. Full variable domain (outside the CDR3, taken from reference TRBV14 and TRBJ2-5): EAGVTQFPSHSVIEKGQTVTLRCDPISGHDNLYWYRRVMGKEIKFLLHFVKESKQDESGMPNNRFLAERTGGTYSTLKVQPAELEDSGVYFCASSQTGTAVLGTQYFGPGTRLLVL.

A few counts support this clone. J is TRBJ1-4 and V is TRBV28; D is undetermined. This CDR3 is 13 amino acids long. Trimming took off 4 bases at V and 8 bases at J, with 11 bases between the two ends. Germline CDR1 is MDHEN and CDR2 is SYDVKM. The CDR3 sequence is CASSSYVREKLFF. DNA for the CDR3: TGTGCCAGCAGTTCCTACGTCCGGGAAAAACTGTTTTTT.

There are many counts of this clone. This chain joins TRBV29-1 and TRBJ2-1; 12 positions match TRBD2. In germline, CDR1 is SQVTM, CDR2 ANQGSEA. Losses at the gene ends were 1 base for V and 8 bases for J; bases not matched to a gene: 9. This CDR3 region has 16 residues. CDR3 in DNA: TGCAGCGTTGAAGGGGCTAGCGGGAGGGTGATGGATGAGCAGTTCTTC. This codes for CSVEGASGRVMDEQFF.

This clone has a handful of counts. V and J are TRBV4-2 and TRBJ1-1; TRBD1 might be the D (5 bases). The CDR3 runs 13 residues. Germline values: CDR1 LGHNA, CDR2 YNFKEQ. Deletions cut 5 bases from V and 5 bases from J, with 12 bases between. The CDR3 sequence: CASSKLQETEAFF. The CDR3 bases are TGTGCCAGCAGCAAACTACAGGAGACTGAAGCTTTCTTT.

V usage is TRBV6-6 and J usage is TRBJ2-7; D is unclear. The germline V gene encodes CDR1 MNHNY and CDR2 SVGAGI (reference sequence). V shed 5 bases and J shed 1 base, with 9 bases lying between them. The CDR3 is 13 amino acids. The CDR3 DNA follows: TGTGCCAGCAGTCGCTACCGGTCCTACGAGCAGTACTTC. Protein product: CASSRYRSYEQYF.

This chain uses TRBV4-2 with TRBJ1-5; 7 nucleotides line up with TRBD1. The germline V gene encodes CDR1 LGHNA and CDR2 YNFKEQ. The V gene end was trimmed by 4 bases and the J gene end by 10 bases; junction bases not matched to a gene: 10. CDR3 size: 14 residues. The CDR3 protein is CASSPSQGDYPQHF. The CDR3 DNA is TGTGCCAGCAGCCCTTCGCAGGGGGATTATCCCCAGCATTTT.

This CDR3 is CASSLEFQGLAGNEQFF. CDR3 nucleotides: TGTGCCAGCAGCTTGGAATTCCAGGGACTAGCGGGAAATGAGCAGTTCTTC. The rearrangement uses TRBV5-4 and TRBJ2-1, with 13 nucleotides matching TRBD2. Trimming cost V 0 bases and J 7 bases; bases outside gene matches: 7. Looked up from germline, CDR1 is SGHNT and CDR2 is YYREEE (reference sequence). This CDR3 is built from 17 residues.

This clone was detected a few times. The V gene is TRBV7-3, the J gene TRBJ1-2, with 12 nucleotides matching TRBD1. Germline V lookup: CDR1 SGHTA, CDR2 FQGTGA. CDR3 length: 18 residues. The junction had 13 bases not matched to a gene; V was cut back by 5 bases and J by 3 bases. Written as DNA, the CDR3 is TGTGCCAGCAGCACCGGGACAGGGGGCTTAATCTATGACTATGGCTACACCTTC. Its protein product is CASSTGTGGLIYDYGYTF.

This rearrangement joins TRBV5-1 to TRBJ1-2, with TRBD1 matching 9 bases. J gave up 4 bases and V 4 bases, and 11 bases lay outside the gene matches. The length of the CDR3 is 16 residues. CDR1 and CDR2 (germline): SGHRS, YFSETQ. The CDR3 reads CASSRSRDRVTYGYTF. The DNA of the CDR3 is TGCGCCAGCAGCCGCTCACGGGACAGGGTAACCTATGGCTACACCTTC.

V gene TRBV4-2 combines with J gene TRBJ1-2; the match to TRBD1 covers 9 bases. V shed 1 base, J shed 4 bases, and the junction held 4 bases outside the gene matches. The germline CDR1 and CDR2 sequences are LGHNA and YNFKEQ. The CDR3 has 15 residues. CDR3 sequence (DNA): TGTGCCAGCAGCCAAGGACAGGGGGTGGGCTATGGCTACACCTTC. This codes for CASSQGQGVGYGYTF.

This chain joins TRBV19 and TRBJ2-1; TRBD2 agrees at 10 bases. Germline CDR1 and CDR2: LNHDA and SQIVND (reference sequence). The trim removed 5 bases at V and 9 bases at J, leaving 10 bases unmatched. The CDR3 loop spans 15 amino acids. CDR3 sequence: CASSEVAGGGGEQFF. The CDR3 coding sequence is TGTGCCAGTAGTGAAGTAGCGGGAGGTGGTGGTGAGCAGTTCTTC.

This clone was observed a few times. This chain joins TRBV29-1 and TRBJ1-2; possibly TRBD1 for D (5 bases). Germline V gene data show CDR1 as SQVTM and CDR2 as ANQGSEA. The CDR3 loop spans 10 amino acids. V was cut by 4 bases and J by 6 bases, with 6 bases left in between. CDR3 nucleotides: TGCAGCGTTGTAGGGGATGGCTACACCTTC. Its protein is CSVVGDGYTF. Supplemented by reference TRBV29-1 and TRBJ1-2, the full variable domain reads SAVISQKPSRDICQRGTSLTIQCQVDSQVTMMFWYRQQPGQSLTLIATANQGSEATYESGFVIDKFPISRPNLTFSTLTVSNMSPEDSSIYLCSVVGDGYTFGSGTRLTVV.

This clone occurred a few times. The V call is TRBV30, the J call TRBJ2-3; the D is unclear. Germline V gene lookup returns CDR1 GTSNPN and CDR2 SVGIG (reference sequence). The CDR3 is made up of 13 amino acids. Trimming took off 1 base at V and 2 bases at J, with 7 bases between the two ends. The CDR3, as DNA: TGTGCCTGGAGTGCCAGTTACACAGATACGCAGTATTTT. Translating gives CAWSASYTDTQYF.

This clone was counted between two and nine times. The rearrangement uses TRBV14 and TRBJ1-1; 10 positions match TRBD1. CDR1 is SGHDN, CDR2 FVKESK, per germline. This CDR3 has 13 residues. After removal of 4 bases from V and 5 bases from J, the junction contained 1 base not matched to a gene. CDR3 amino acids: CASSPDRGTEAFF. The CDR3, as DNA: TGTGCCAGCAGCCCGGACAGGGGGACTGAAGCTTTCTTT.

This CDR3 reads CASSGDRDQPQHF. The CDR3 DNA follows: TGTGCCAGCTCAGGGGACAGGGATCAGCCCCAGCATTTT. The chain joins TRBV18 to TRBJ1-5; TRBD1 matches 9 bases. Germline CDR1 KGHSH, CDR2 LQKENI. The V and J ends lost 5 bases and 5 bases, in that order; junction bases with no gene match: 1. This CDR3 comprises 13 residues.

This clone showed up just a few times. The rearrangement uses TRBV30 and TRBJ1-1; tentative D call: TRBD1 (6 bases). In germline, CDR1 is GTSNPN, CDR2 SVGIG (reference sequence). V was trimmed by 4 bases and J by 5 bases, leaving 14 bases between them. This CDR3 is 13 amino acids long. CDR3 nucleotides: TGTGCCTGGATACGGTCCAGGGGAACTGAAGCTTTCTTT. Translated: CAWIRSRGTEAFF.

The rearrangement uses TRBV5-1 and TRBJ2-7; 10 bases are shared with TRBD2. CDR3 length: 14 amino acids. Unmatched junction bases numbered 10, after V lost 5 bases and J lost 8 bases. Germline V CDR1 and CDR2: SGHRS, YFSETQ. CDR3 protein: CASRQAGGPSKQYF. CDR3 bases: TGCGCCAGCAGGCAAGCGGGAGGGCCCTCAAAGCAGTACTTC.

V usage is TRBV18 and J usage is TRBJ2-7; 8 nucleotides agree with TRBD1. With V trimmed by 2 bases and J by 2 bases, 8 bases remained unmatched. CDR3 size: 16 residues. Germline CDR1 KGHSH, CDR2 LQKENI. The CDR3 loop is CASSPMEAGGTYEQYF. The CDR3 DNA reads TGTGCCAGCTCACCAATGGAAGCAGGGGGCACCTACGAGCAGTACTTC.

The chain uses TRBV6-1 and TRBJ2-4, with a tentative D call TRBD2 (6 bases). V lost 6 bases, J lost 0 bases, and 12 bases lay in between. This CDR3 spans 15 amino acids. Germline loops: CDR1 MNHNS, CDR2 SASEGT. The CDR3 bases are TGTGCCAGCAGCGATCCGGGACTAGCCAAAAACATTCAGTACTTC. Translation gives CASSDPGLAKNIQYF.

The chain recombines TRBV7-3 with TRBJ2-3; possibly TRBD2 for D (6 bases). This CDR3 contains 14 residues. Germline V gene sequence: CDR1 SGHTA, CDR2 FQGTGA. Trimming removed 5 bases at V and 1 base at J, with 10 bases between. The CDR3 loop is CASSAIAGTDTQYF. For the CDR3, the DNA is TGTGCCAGCAGCGCCATAGCGGGCACAGATACGCAGTATTTT.

In this sample, this clone turned up a few times. The CDR3 region has the DNA TGTGCCAGCAGCCAAGACGCTAGCGGGGTTGGATACAATGAGCAGTTCTTC. Protein sequence: CASSQDASGVGYNEQFF. The chain links TRBV4-2 to TRBJ2-1, with 9 bases aligning to TRBD2. The CDR3 spans 17 residues. Per the germline V gene, CDR1 is LGHNA and CDR2 is YNFKEQ. Trimming removed 0 bases from V and 4 bases from J; junction bases left unmatched: 7.

The chain recombines TRBV6-5 with TRBJ2-1; D is ambiguous. The V and J ends lost 4 bases and 4 bases respectively, with 11 bases between them. The CDR3 covers 14 residues. CDR1 and CDR2 from the germline V gene are MNHEY and SVGAGI. DNA for the CDR3: TGTGCCAGCAGTTTGCAGAAAAATTACAATGAGCAGTTCTTC. Translating it yields CASSLQKNYNEQFF.

This clone was observed a handful of times. V is TRBV18 and J is TRBJ1-2, with D perhaps matching TRBD1 (6 bases). V lost 2 bases and J 0 bases, leaving 13 bases between the germline ends. Germline V gene lookup returns CDR1 KGHSH and CDR2 LQKENI. The CDR3 covers 16 residues. The CDR3 nucleotides are TGTGCCAGCTCACCAAGAGCGGACAGCACTAACTATGGCTACACCTTC. Translated, it gives CASSPRADSTNYGYTF.

This clone occurred a few times. The gene calls are TRBV9 and TRBJ2-2; 10 bases fit TRBD1. With 0 bases clipped from V and 4 bases from J, the junction kept 9 bases outside the gene matches. The CDR3 is made up of 18 amino acids. The germline V gene has CDR1 SGDLS and CDR2 YYNGEE. The CDR3 loop is CASSVGLGDRGPTGELFF. The CDR3 bases are TGTGCCAGCAGCGTAGGGCTGGGGGACAGGGGACCCACCGGGGAGCTGTTTTTT.

The genes are TRBV5-1 and TRBJ2-7; 8 bases fit TRBD2. The V segment lost 2 bases and the J segment 0 bases; nucleotides outside the gene matches: 1. This CDR3 region has 14 residues. Germline lookup yields CDR1 SGHRS and CDR2 YFSETQ. The chain's CDR3 is CASSFSGDSYEQYF. CDR3 nucleotides: TGCGCCAGCAGCTTTAGCGGGGACTCCTACGAGCAGTACTTC.